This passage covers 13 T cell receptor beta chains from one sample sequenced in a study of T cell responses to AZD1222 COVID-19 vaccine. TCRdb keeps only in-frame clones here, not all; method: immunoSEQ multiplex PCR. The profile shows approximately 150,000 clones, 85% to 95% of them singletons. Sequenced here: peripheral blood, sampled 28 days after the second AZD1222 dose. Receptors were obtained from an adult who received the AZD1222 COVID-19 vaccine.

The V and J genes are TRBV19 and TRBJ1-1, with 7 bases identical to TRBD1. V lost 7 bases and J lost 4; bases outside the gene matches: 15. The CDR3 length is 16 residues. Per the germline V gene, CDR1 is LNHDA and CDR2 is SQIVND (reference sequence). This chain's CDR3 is CASKARDSSMGTEAFF. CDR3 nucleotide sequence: TGTGCCAGTAAAGCTCGGGACAGCTCGATGGGCACTGAAGCTTTCTTT.

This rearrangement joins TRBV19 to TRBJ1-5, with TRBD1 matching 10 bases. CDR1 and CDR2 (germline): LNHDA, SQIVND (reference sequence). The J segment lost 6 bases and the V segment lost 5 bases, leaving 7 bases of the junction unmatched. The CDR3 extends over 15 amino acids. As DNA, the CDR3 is TGTGCCAGTAGTTCCAGGACAGGGGGGATTCAGCCCCAGCATTTT. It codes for CASSSRTGGIQPQHF.

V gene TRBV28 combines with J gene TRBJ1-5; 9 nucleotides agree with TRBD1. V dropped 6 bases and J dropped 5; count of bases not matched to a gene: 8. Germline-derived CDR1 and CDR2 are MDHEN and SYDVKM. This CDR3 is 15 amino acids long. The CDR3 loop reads CASSAPGQGDQPQHF. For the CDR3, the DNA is TGTGCCAGCAGCGCACCGGGACAGGGAGATCAGCCCCAGCATTTT.

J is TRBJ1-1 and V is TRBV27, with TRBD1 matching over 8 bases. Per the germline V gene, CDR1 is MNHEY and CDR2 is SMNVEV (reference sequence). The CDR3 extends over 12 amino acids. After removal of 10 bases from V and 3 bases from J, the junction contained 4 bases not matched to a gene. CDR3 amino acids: CATGGWDTEAFF. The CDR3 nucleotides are TGTGCCACAGGGGGCTGGGACACTGAAGCTTTCTTT.

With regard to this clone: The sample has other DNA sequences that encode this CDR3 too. CDR3 residues: CASSQDRGQPQHF. CDR3 in DNA: TGCGCCAGCAGCCAAGATAGAGGGCAGCCCCAGCATTTT. The chain joins TRBV4-3 to TRBJ1-5, with D unresolved. The CDR3 covers 13 residues. Germline CDR1 LGHNA, CDR2 YSLEER. Trimming shortened V by 0 bases and J by 7 bases, and 7 bases separated the two germline ends.

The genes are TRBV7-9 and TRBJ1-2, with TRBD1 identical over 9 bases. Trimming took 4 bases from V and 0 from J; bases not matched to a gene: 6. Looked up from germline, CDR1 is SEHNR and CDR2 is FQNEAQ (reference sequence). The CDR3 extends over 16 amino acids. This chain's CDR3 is CASSSFGQGTNYGYTF. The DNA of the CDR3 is TGTGCCAGCAGCTCCTTCGGACAGGGGACTAACTATGGCTACACCTTC.

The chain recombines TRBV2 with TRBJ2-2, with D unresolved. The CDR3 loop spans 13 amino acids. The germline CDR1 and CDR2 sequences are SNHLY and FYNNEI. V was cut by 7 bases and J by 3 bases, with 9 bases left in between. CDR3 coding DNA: TGTGCCAGCATCTTGTGGGACACCGGGGAGCTGTTTTTT. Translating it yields CASILWDTGELFF. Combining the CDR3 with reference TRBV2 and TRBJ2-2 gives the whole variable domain EPEVTQTPSHQVTQMGQEVILRCVPISNHLYFYWYRQILGQKVEFLVSFYNNEISEKSEIFDDQFSVERPDGSNFTLKIRSTKLEDSAMYFCASILWDTGELFFGEGSRLTVL.

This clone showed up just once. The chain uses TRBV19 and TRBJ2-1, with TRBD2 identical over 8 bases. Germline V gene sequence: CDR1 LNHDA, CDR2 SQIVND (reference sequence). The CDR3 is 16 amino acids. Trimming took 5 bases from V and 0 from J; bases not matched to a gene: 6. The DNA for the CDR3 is TGTGCCAGTAGTCCCGGGACTAGACGCTCCTACAATGAGCAGTTCTTC. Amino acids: CASSPGTRRSYNEQFF.

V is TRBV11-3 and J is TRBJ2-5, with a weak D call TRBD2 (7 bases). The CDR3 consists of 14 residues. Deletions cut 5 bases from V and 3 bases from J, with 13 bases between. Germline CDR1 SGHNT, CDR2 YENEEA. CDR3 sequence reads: CASSARGGKETQYF. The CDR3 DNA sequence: TGTGCCAGCAGCGCCCGCGGGGGCAAAGAGACCCAGTACTTC.

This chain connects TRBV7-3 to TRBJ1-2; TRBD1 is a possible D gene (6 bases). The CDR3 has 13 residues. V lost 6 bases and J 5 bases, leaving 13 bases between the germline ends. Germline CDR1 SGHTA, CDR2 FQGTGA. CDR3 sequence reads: CASRAPQGYGYTF. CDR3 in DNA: TGTGCCAGCAGAGCTCCCCAGGGGTATGGCTACACCTTC.

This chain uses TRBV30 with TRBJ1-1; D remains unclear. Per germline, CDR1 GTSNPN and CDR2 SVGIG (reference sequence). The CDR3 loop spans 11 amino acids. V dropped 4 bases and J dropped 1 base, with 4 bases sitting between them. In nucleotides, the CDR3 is TGTGCCTGGATGAGGAACACTGAAGCTTTCTTT. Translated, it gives CAWMRNTEAFF.

The CDR3 loop is CASSLGSGATNEKLFF. CDR3 DNA: TGCGCCAGCAGCTTGGGGTCAGGTGCAACTAATGAAAAACTGTTTTTT. The chain combines TRBV5-1 with TRBJ1-4; D not certain. The germline CDR1 and CDR2 sequences are SGHRS and YFSETQ. V lost 0 bases, J lost 0 bases, and 9 bases lay in between. This CDR3 has 16 residues.

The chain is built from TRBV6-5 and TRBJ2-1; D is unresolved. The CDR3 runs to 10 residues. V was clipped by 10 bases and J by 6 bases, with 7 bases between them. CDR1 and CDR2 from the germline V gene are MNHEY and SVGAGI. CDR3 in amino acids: CATRRNEQFF. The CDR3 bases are TGTGCCACCAGACGCAATGAGCAGTTCTTC.